This T cell receptor beta chain is from a study of tumor-infiltrating lymphocytes in localized non-small cell lung cancer. Study overall: Patients included smokers and never-smokers with various histologies, some sampled after neoadjuvant chemotherapy. From each patient, both tumor and uninvolved lung, non-adjacent to tumor, were sampled. General observations from the study: Compared with uninvolved lung, tumors showed higher T cell infiltration by TCRbeta sequencing.

Sequenced by immunoSEQ multiplex PCR; TCRdb stores in-frame clones only, minus some. The sample holds about 15,000 clones; around 82% are singletons and the top ten take 15% to 20%. Regarding this clone: Its antigen is not known.

The ends lost 5 bases at V and 1 base at J; junction bases unmatched: 7. The CDR3 totals 15 residues. Germline V gene lookup returns CDR1 SGHTA and CDR2 FQGNSA. The chain joins TRBV7-2 to TRBJ1-1; 7 bases agree with TRBD1. The TCR was taken from a human donor with non-small cell lung cancer. The sample taken for sequencing was lung tumor tissue. CDR3: CASSRAGTENTEAFF. In DNA, the CDR3 is TGTGCCAGCAGCCGCGCCGGGACAGAGAACACTGAAGCTTTCTTT.